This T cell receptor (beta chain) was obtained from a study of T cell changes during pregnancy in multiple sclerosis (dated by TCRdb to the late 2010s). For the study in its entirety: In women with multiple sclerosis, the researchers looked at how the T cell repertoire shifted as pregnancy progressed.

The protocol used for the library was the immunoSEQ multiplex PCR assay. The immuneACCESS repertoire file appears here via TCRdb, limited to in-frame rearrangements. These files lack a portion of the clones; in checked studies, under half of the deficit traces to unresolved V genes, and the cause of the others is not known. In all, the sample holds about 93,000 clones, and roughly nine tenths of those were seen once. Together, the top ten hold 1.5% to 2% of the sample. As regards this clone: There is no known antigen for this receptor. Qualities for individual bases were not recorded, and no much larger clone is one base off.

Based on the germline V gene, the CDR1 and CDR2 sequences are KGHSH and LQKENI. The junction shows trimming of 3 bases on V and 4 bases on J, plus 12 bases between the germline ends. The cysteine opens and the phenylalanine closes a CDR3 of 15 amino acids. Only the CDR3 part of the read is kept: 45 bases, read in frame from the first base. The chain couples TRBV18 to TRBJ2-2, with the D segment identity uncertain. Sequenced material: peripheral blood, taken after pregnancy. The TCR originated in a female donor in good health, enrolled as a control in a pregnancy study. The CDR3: CASSPRSSTTGELFF. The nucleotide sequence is TGTGCCAGCTCACCGCGGTCATCGACCACCGGGGAGCTGTTTTTT.